These 23 T cell receptor beta chains were all obtained from the same sample, sequenced in a study of blood T cells in healthy people across ages. Primers used in a second PCR of about 7 to 12 cycles were a sample-barcoded 5' primer and a J-beta primer mix. TCRdb fed the 5' RACE reads into MiXCR, producing one record per CDR3 protein. Seen here are hundreds of thousands of distinct CDR3 sequences, 56% observed once, and the top ten hold approximately 24%. Sequenced: blood. Receptor source: a man aged 35-49 years in good health.

This rearrangement joins TRBV6-1 to TRBJ1-2; 10 bases fit TRBD1. The length of the CDR3 is 15 residues. Germline V gene data show CDR1 as MNHNS and CDR2 as SASEGT. Unmatched junction bases numbered 6, after V lost 6 bases and J lost 2 bases. The CDR3 region is CASSPGGQGNYGYTF. The CDR3, as DNA: TGTGCCAGCAGCCCCGGGGGACAGGGGAACTATGGCTACACCTTC.

There are a few counts of this clonotype. CDR3 sequence (DNA): TGTGCCAGCTCGTCCGTAACCGCAGATACGCAGTATTTT. This codes for CASSSVTADTQYF. J is TRBJ2-3 and V is TRBV18; D uncertain. There are 13 residues in the CDR3. V was clipped by 6 bases and J by 4 bases, with 11 bases between them. Germline V lookup: CDR1 KGHSH, CDR2 LQKENI.

The chain recombines TRBV4-1 with TRBJ2-7; D possibly uses TRBD1 or TRBD2 (5 bases each). CDR3 length: 16 amino acids. Germline V gene sequence: CDR1 MGHRA, CDR2 YSYEKL. V was clipped by 0 bases and J by 2 bases, with 14 bases between them. CDR3 region: CASSQDLGAGAYEQYF. The CDR3 DNA sequence: TGCGCCAGCAGCCAAGATCTCGGGGCCGGTGCCTACGAGCAGTACTTC.

The V gene is TRBV28, the J gene TRBJ2-7, with D maybe TRBD1 (5 bases). Germline CDR1 reads MDHEN; CDR2 reads SYDVKM. V was cut by 1 base and J by 1 base, with 14 bases left in between. The CDR3 loop spans 16 amino acids. CDR3 nucleotides: TGTGCCAGCAGTTTATTTAGGGCAGGGAAGTCCTACGAGCAGTACTTC. This encodes CASSLFRAGKSYEQYF. Full variable domain (outside the CDR3, taken from reference TRBV28 and TRBJ2-7): DVKVTQSSRYLVKRTGEKVFLECVQDMDHENMFWYRQDPGLGLRLIYFSYDVKMKEKGDIPEGYSVSREKKERFSLILESASTNQTSMYLCASSLFRAGKSYEQYFGPGTRLTVT.

Ten or more counts support this clonotype. A read error is possible here, since a much larger clone lies one base away. This chain uses TRBV27 with TRBJ2-7; 7 bases match TRBD2. The CDR3 contains 16 residues. CDR1 is MNHEY, CDR2 SMNVEV, per germline (reference sequence). J gave up 7 bases and V 5 bases, and 17 bases lay outside the gene matches. CDR3 loop: CASSPSTSALSREQYF. The CDR3 DNA is TGTGCCAGCAGTCCATCCACTAGCGCCCTGAGTCGGGAGCAGTACTTC.

The chain recombines TRBV4-2 with TRBJ2-5; D remains ambiguous. Looked up from germline, CDR1 is LGHNA and CDR2 is YNFKEQ. The V gene lost 3 bases and the J gene lost 2 bases, with 10 bases spanning the gap. The CDR3 sequence is 14 residues long. The DNA of the CDR3 is TGTGCCAGCAGCCAGACCTACGGACAAGAGACCCAGTACTTC. Its protein is CASSQTYGQETQYF.

The chain links TRBV6-6 to TRBJ2-4, with D perhaps given as TRBD1 or TRBD2 (5 bases each). The J call may not be correct, given that the DNA end is closer to TRBJ2-7. The CDR3 has 14 residues. The germline V gene encodes CDR1 MNHNY and CDR2 SVGAGI (reference sequence). The CDR3 is CASSLGWDLYEQYF. The CDR3 nucleotides are TGTGCCAGCAGTTTAGGGTGGGACCTCTACGAGCAGTACTTC.

The CDR3 sequence is CASSLFANGIQYF. The CDR3 nucleotides are TGTGCCAGCAGCTTATTCGCGAATGGCATTCAGTACTTC. This rearrangement joins TRBV7-2 to TRBJ2-4; D is unclear. The CDR3 is made up of 13 amino acids. Germline V lookup: CDR1 SGHTA, CDR2 FQGNSA. V was cut by 2 bases and J by 9 bases, with 11 bases left in between.

This clonotype showed up just once. The J gene is TRBJ2-5, the V gene TRBV13, with no clear D. V was clipped by 4 bases and J by 11 bases, with 11 bases between them. The CDR3 length is 11 residues. CDR1 is PRHDT, CDR2 FYEKMQ, per germline (reference sequence). CDR3 sequence: CASSSTYGQYF. DNA of the CDR3: TGTGCCAGCAGCTCTACCTACGGGCAGTACTTC.

The sample holds a few counts of this clonotype. The chain employs TRBV7-9 and TRBJ2-7, with 9 bases identical to TRBD1. The J segment lost 9 bases and the V segment lost 4 bases, leaving 16 bases of the junction unmatched. The CDR3 totals 16 residues. From germline, CDR1 is SEHNR and CDR2 FQNEAQ (reference sequence). For the CDR3, the DNA is TGTGCCAGCAGCTACCGGGGACAGGGTAGTGAGTATCGGCAGTACTTC. The encoded protein is CASSYRGQGSEYRQYF.

The chain joins TRBV12-3 or TRBV12-4 to TRBJ1-1; D remains unclear. The CDR3 loop spans 12 amino acids. Trimming took 8 bases from V and 8 from J, leaving 15 bases between them. DNA for the CDR3: TGTGCCAGCGATTTCGATGGTCTCGAAGCTTTCTTT. Residues: CASDFDGLEAFF.

This clonotype was detected only once. The gene calls are TRBV5-1 and TRBJ2-2; 7 bases fit TRBD1. In germline, CDR1 is SGHRS, CDR2 YFSETQ. The CDR3 spans 14 residues. J lost 6 bases, V lost 2 bases, and 4 bases had no gene match. Here the CDR3 DNA reads TGCGCCAGCAGCTTCCGACAGGGTGCCGGGGAGCTGTTTTTT. It translates to CASSFRQGAGELFF.

The rearrangement joins TRBV2 to TRBJ2-7; D is uncertain. The CDR3 is 17 amino acids. V was cut by 6 bases and J by 1 base, with 22 bases left in between. Germline V gene sequence: CDR1 SNHLY, CDR2 FYNNEI. The CDR3 is CASSLSLYSFSSYEQYF. The CDR3 DNA reads as TGTGCCAGCAGCTTATCCCTATACTCCTTTTCTTCCTACGAGCAGTACTTC.

The gene calls are TRBV10-3 and TRBJ1-1, with 7 bases identical to TRBD1. Trimming took 4 bases from V and 0 from J; bases not matched to a gene: 2. Germline CDR1 reads ENHRY; CDR2 reads SYGVKD. The CDR3 runs 14 residues. CDR3 amino acids: CAISGGTVNTEAFF. The CDR3 DNA reads TGTGCCATCAGTGGGGGGACAGTGAACACTGAAGCTTTCTTT.

This clonotype was counted at least ten times. This rearrangement joins TRBV5-1 to TRBJ2-6; TRBD2 agrees at 7 bases. V lost 4 bases, J lost 4 bases, and 5 bases stayed unmatched. Germline V CDR1 and CDR2: SGHRS, YFSETQ. CDR3 size: 15 residues. The CDR3 sequence is CASSRGLTGANVLTF. The CDR3 DNA sequence: TGCGCCAGCAGCAGGGGACTAACGGGGGCCAACGTCCTGACTTTC. The full variable domain, rest sourced from reference TRBV5-1 and TRBJ2-6, is KAGVTQTPRYLIKTRGQQVTLSCSPISGHRSVSWYQQTPGQGLQFLFEYFSETQRNKGNFPGRFSGRQFSNSRSEMNVSTLELGDSALYLCASSRGLTGANVLTFGAGSRLTVL.

The rearrangement links TRBV6-5 to TRBJ2-1, with TRBD2 matching over 8 bases. Looked up from germline, CDR1 is MNHEY and CDR2 is SVGAGI. V shed 1 base, J shed 0 bases, and the junction held 2 bases outside the gene matches. The CDR3 runs 16 residues. The CDR3 loop is CASSYYSGSSYNEQFF. The CDR3 nucleotides are TGTGCCAGCAGTTACTACAGCGGGAGCTCCTACAATGAGCAGTTCTTC.

The rearrangement links TRBV5-4 to TRBJ2-5, with TRBD2 matching 10 bases. V lost 7 bases, J lost 4 bases, and 13 bases stayed unmatched. This CDR3 contains 16 residues. Germline lookup yields CDR1 SGHNT and CDR2 YYREEE (reference sequence). CDR3 sequence: CASSKGAGGPGETQYF. In nucleotides, the CDR3 is TGTGCCAGCTCTAAGGGAGCGGGGGGGCCTGGAGAGACCCAGTACTTC.

V and J are TRBV5-1 and TRBJ1-2; no reliable D call. From germline, CDR1 is SGHRS and CDR2 YFSETQ. V was clipped by 4 bases and J by 4 bases, with 8 bases between them. This CDR3 contains 12 residues. The CDR3 spells CASSDDFYGYTF. The CDR3 DNA follows: TGCGCCAGCAGCGACGACTTCTATGGCTACACCTTC.

The sample holds a few counts of this clonotype. J is TRBJ1-6 and V is TRBV20-1, with 7 nucleotides matching TRBD1. Germline values: CDR1 DFQATT, CDR2 SNEGSKA (reference sequence). The junction had 13 bases not matched to a gene; V was cut back by 5 bases and J by 0 bases. The CDR3 has 18 amino acids. The CDR3 reads CSAQQVETGYSYNSPLHF. CDR3 sequence (DNA): TGCAGTGCTCAGCAGGTGGAGACAGGGTACTCCTATAATTCACCCCTCCACTTT.

This clonotype was seen a handful of times. This rearrangement joins TRBV7-2 to TRBJ1-2; D is unresolved. This CDR3 region has 14 residues. Trimming pared 1 base from V and 8 bases from J, leaving 14 bases between. The germline V gene encodes CDR1 SGHTA and CDR2 FQGNSA. CDR3 in amino acids: CASSLEASYVGYTF. The CDR3 nucleotides read TGTGCCAGCAGCTTAGAGGCAAGCTATGTAGGCTACACCTTC.

CDR3: CASSLGAQPHTDTQYF. The CDR3 DNA follows: TGTGCCAGCAGCTTAGGAGCCCAGCCCCACACAGATACGCAGTATTTT. The chain links TRBV7-3 to TRBJ2-3; D remains ambiguous. Between the trimmed V and J ends, which lost 2 bases and 2 bases, there was a span of 14 bases. Germline-derived CDR1 and CDR2 are SGHTA and FQGTGA. The CDR3 sequence is 16 residues long.

This clonotype was detected a few times. The V and J genes are TRBV27 and TRBJ2-7; 8 positions agree with TRBD1. CDR1 and CDR2 from the germline V gene are MNHEY and SMNVEV (reference sequence). V gave up 5 bases and J gave up 5 bases; unmatched junction bases: 8. The CDR3 is 14 amino acids. The DNA of the CDR3 is TGTGCCAGCAGTAAGACAGGGGTGGGCAACGAGCAGTACTTC. Amino acid sequence: CASSKTGVGNEQYF.

This clonotype was seen many times. The chain combines TRBV3-1 with TRBJ1-6; the D gene is possibly TRBD1 (5 bases). The CDR3 totals 15 residues. The V end lost 7 bases, the J end lost 7 bases, and 17 bases lay between the germline ends. Germline CDR1 reads LGHDT; CDR2 reads YNNKEL (reference sequence). The CDR3 protein is CASTLSGGGNSPLHF. The CDR3 DNA reads TGTGCCAGCACCCTGTCCGGGGGTGGGAATTCACCCCTCCACTTT. Full variable domain (rest looked up from reference TRBV3-1 and TRBJ1-6): DTAVSQTPKYLVTQMGNDKSIKCEQNLGHDTMYWYKQDSKKFLKIMFSYNNKELIINETVPNRFSPKSPDKAHLNLHINSLELGDSAVYFCASTLSGGGNSPLHFGNGTRLTVT.